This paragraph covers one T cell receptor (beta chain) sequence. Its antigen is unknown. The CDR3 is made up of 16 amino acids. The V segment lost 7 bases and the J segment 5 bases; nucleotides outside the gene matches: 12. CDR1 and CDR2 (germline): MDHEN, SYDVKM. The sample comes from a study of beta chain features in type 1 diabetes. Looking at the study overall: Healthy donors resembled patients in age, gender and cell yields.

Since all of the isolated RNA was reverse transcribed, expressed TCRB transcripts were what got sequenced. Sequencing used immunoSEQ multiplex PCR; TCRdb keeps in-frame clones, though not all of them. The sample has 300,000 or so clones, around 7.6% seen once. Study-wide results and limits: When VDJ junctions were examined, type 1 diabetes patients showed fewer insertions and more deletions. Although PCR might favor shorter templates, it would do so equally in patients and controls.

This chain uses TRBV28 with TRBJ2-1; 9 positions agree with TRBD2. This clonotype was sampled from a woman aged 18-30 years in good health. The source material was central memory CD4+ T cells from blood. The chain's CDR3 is CASTPQRTSEHNEQFF. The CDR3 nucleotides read TGTGCCAGCACCCCTCAAAGGACTAGCGAACACAATGAGCAGTTCTTC.